The 5 T cell receptor beta chains listed next were all sequenced from one sample in a study of long-term antiretroviral therapy in people with HIV. Survey-level immunoSEQ v3.0 assays were run. Clones were sequenced by immunoSEQ multiplex PCR, and TCRdb holds only the in-frame ones, with some missing. The sample has roughly 37,000 clones; more than 80% are singletons. The sequencing used unsorted PBMCs, collected 3.4 years after starting antiretroviral therapy. These receptors were collected from a man between 25 and 39 years old with HIV.

V usage is TRBV4-3 and J usage is TRBJ2-3; 10 bases agree with TRBD2. CDR1 and CDR2 from the germline V gene are LGHNA and YSLEER. The CDR3 totals 15 residues. V lost 4 bases and J lost 1; bases outside the gene matches: 2. Here the CDR3 DNA reads TGCGCCAGCAGCCCCACTAGCGGGGGCACAGATACGCAGTATTTT. It codes for CASSPTSGGTDTQYF.

The chain uses TRBV29-1 and TRBJ1-1; D unresolved. V was cut by 2 bases and J by 9 bases, with 16 bases left in between. In germline, CDR1 is SQVTM, CDR2 ANQGSEA. CDR3 length equals 13 residues. The DNA for the CDR3 is TGCAGCGTTGAACCGTCGGGGAGGGAAAAAGCTTTCTTT. Protein product: CSVEPSGREKAFF.

This clone showed up just a few times. The chain links TRBV10-3 to TRBJ2-1, with D possibly being TRBD1 (6 bases). From germline, CDR1 is ENHRY and CDR2 SYGVKD. The CDR3 contains 13 residues. Trimming removed 4 bases at V and 7 bases at J, with 11 bases between. The CDR3 nucleotides read TGTGCCATCAGTGGTCCAGGGGAGAATGAGCAGTTCTTC. Its translation is CAISGPGENEQFF.

This clone occurred once. The gene calls are TRBV28 and TRBJ2-7; maybe TRBD1 (5 bases). Germline V CDR1 and CDR2: MDHEN, SYDVKM. V shed 3 bases and J shed 3 bases, with 6 bases lying between them. The CDR3 has 12 amino acids. CDR3 in amino acids: CASSFDSYEQYF. The CDR3 nucleotides read TGTGCCAGCAGTTTCGACAGCTACGAGCAGTACTTC. Variable domain in full (rest from reference TRBV28 and TRBJ2-7): DVKVTQSSRYLVKRTGEKVFLECVQDMDHENMFWYRQDPGLGLRLIYFSYDVKMKEKGDIPEGYSVSREKKERFSLILESASTNQTSMYLCASSFDSYEQYFGPGTRLTVT.

The chain's CDR3 is CASSLDFGYTF. The CDR3 bases are TGTGCCAGCAGCTTGGATTTCGGCTACACCTTC. V is TRBV5-8 and J is TRBJ1-2, with unresolved D. Germline V gene data show CDR1 as SGHTS and CDR2 as YDEGEE. The CDR3 consists of 11 residues. V was shortened by 0 bases and J by 8 bases, with 5 bases between the two germline ends.